The entry below gives a single T cell receptor (beta chain) sequence along with its context. What it binds is unknown. TCR beta VDJ and CDR3 profiles were obtained from a genomic DNA template. TCRdb passed the reads through MiXCR, listing each CDR3 protein once. Of 150,000 to 200,000 distinct CDR3 sequences listed, 60% to 80% were seen once; the top ten hold around 45%. These data are taken from a study of CD8+CD57+ T cells in acquired aplastic anemia. Study-level background: An average of roughly 3 ug of DNA was obtained from sorted CD4+ and CD8+ cells. Notes on the study in general: Significant differences in CD8+ Simpson's diversity were not observed between patients and controls.

Sequencing was done on patients that had shown CD8+CD57+ cell expansion by flow cytometry. None of the patients had been given any therapy when their blood was sampled. Sequenced input: sorted CD4+, CD8+, or CD8+CD57+ T cells (not recorded which) from PBMCs. The sequence derives from a human donor with aplastic anemia.

The DNA for the CDR3 is TGTGCCATCAGTGAGTCCCCAGGTGGCACTGGGGCCAACGTCCTGACTTTC. As protein: CAISESPGGTGANVLTF. This rearrangement joins TRBV10-3 to TRBJ2-6; no clear D gene. This CDR3 is built from 17 residues. The germline V gene encodes CDR1 ENHRY and CDR2 SYGVKD. Trimming stripped 0 bases from V and 2 bases from J, with 11 bases between.